A selection of T cell receptor beta chains follows, all from one sample in a study of T cell clusters in autoimmune cytopenias. TCRdb reprocessed the multiplex PCR reads; each CDR3 protein has one entry and no DNA is given. This listing includes a few thousand distinct CDR3 sequences. The sample comprised peripheral blood. The receptor source for this set is a human donor with an autoimmune cytopenia or autoimmune hepatitis (not recorded which). Both conserved end residues are part of each CDR3. Expanded clones get a size class; other rows say once, few or many, or leave the size out.

abundance: medium-sized
j_gene: TRBJ1-1
v_gene: TRBV29-1
CDR3aa: CSVRQGGTEAFF

abundance: .
j_gene: TRBJ2-1
v_gene: TRBV20-1
CDR3aa: CSARPGTPSPDRNEQFF

abundance: medium-sized
j_gene: TRBJ2-7
v_gene: TRBV27
CDR3aa: CASSGDYEQYF

abundance: medium-sized
j_gene: TRBJ1-2
v_gene: TRBV6-5
CDR3aa: CASSYSRTGSYGYTF

abundance: .
j_gene: TRBJ1-1
v_gene: TRBV20-1
CDR3aa: CSARGRGDGTEAFF

abundance: .
j_gene: TRBJ2-1
v_gene: TRBV7-9
CDR3aa: CASSSGRPAGNEQFF

abundance: medium-sized
j_gene: TRBJ2-7
v_gene: TRBV19
CDR3aa: CASSNRGLYEQYF

abundance: medium-sized
j_gene: TRBJ2-7
v_gene: TRBV7-9
CDR3aa: CASSFPAGGTEQYF

abundance: .
j_gene: TRBJ1-4
v_gene: TRBV7-9
CDR3aa: CASSLGGGADNEKLFF

abundance: .
j_gene: TRBJ1-2
v_gene: TRBV20-1
CDR3aa: CSARPMDRGRAQDGYTF

abundance: medium-sized
j_gene: TRBJ2-7
v_gene: TRBV29-1
CDR3aa: CSVARVGGRYEQYF

abundance: .
j_gene: TRBJ2-5
v_gene: TRBV12-3/TRBV12-4
CDR3aa: CASSAGGRETQYF

abundance: .
j_gene: TRBJ2-7
v_gene: TRBV5-4
CDR3aa: CASNRGGDSTYEQYF

abundance: .
j_gene: TRBJ1-2
v_gene: TRBV10-1
CDR3aa: CASSERQNYGYTF

abundance: .
j_gene: TRBJ1-2
v_gene: TRBV18
CDR3aa: CASSSDRGVSGYTF

abundance: medium-sized
j_gene: TRBJ2-3
v_gene: TRBV27
CDR3aa: CASSSHLLSTDTQYF

abundance: medium-sized
j_gene: TRBJ2-7
v_gene: TRBV11-2
CDR3aa: CASSLGGGPPDEQYF

abundance: medium-sized
j_gene: TRBJ2-5
v_gene: TRBV12-3/TRBV12-4
CDR3aa: CASRRGLAGSETQYF

abundance: large
j_gene: TRBJ2-1
v_gene: TRBV7-2
CDR3aa: CASSLLASGGTVYNEQFF

abundance: .
j_gene: TRBJ1-4
v_gene: TRBV6-1
CDR3aa: CASSESGQGNEKLFF

abundance: medium-sized
j_gene: TRBJ1-2
v_gene: TRBV7-9
CDR3aa: CASSLASGYTF